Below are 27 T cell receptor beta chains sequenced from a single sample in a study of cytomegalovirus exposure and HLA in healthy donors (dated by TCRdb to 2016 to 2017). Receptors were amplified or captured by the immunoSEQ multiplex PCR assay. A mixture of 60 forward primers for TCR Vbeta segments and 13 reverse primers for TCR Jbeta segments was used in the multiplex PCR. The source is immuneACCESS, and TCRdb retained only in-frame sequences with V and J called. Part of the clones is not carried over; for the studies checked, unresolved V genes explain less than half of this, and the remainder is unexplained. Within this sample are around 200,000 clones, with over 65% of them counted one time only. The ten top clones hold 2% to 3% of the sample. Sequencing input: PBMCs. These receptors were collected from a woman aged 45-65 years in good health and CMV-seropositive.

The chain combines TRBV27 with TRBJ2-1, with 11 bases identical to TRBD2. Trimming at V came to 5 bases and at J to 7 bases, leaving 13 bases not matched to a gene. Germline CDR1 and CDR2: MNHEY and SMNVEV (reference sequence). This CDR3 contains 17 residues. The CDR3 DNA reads TGTGCCAGCAGTCCCATCAAACGACTAGCGGGGCATAATGAGCAGTTCTTC. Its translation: CASSPIKRLAGHNEQFF.

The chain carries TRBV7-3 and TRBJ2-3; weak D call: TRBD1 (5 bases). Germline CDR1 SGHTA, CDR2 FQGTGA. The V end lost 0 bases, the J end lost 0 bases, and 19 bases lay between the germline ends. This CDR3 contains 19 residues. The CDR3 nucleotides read TGTGCCAGCAGCTTAACGGGGCAGGTCCTCTGGGCTAGCACAGATACGCAGTATTTT. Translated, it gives CASSLTGQVLWASTDTQYF.

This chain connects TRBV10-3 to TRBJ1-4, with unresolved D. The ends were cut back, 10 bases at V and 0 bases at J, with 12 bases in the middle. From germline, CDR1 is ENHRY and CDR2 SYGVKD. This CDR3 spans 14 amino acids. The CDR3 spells CATNSGATNEKLFF. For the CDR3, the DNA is TGTGCCACCAACTCCGGGGCAACTAATGAAAAACTGTTTTTT.

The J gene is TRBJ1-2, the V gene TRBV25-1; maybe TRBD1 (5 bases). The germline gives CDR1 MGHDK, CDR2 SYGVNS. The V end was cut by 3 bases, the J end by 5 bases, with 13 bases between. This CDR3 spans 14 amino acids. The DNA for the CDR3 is TGTGCCAGCAGTGACCTGACAGCCGGATATGGCTACACCTTC. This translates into CASSDLTAGYGYTF.

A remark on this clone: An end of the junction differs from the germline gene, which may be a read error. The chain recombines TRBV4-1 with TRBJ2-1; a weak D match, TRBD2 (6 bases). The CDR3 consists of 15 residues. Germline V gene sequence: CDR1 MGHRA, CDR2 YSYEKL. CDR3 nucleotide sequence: TGTGCCAGCAGCCAAGTGGCTAGCGCGGTAAATGAGCAGTTCTTC. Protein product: CASSQVASAVNEQFF.

CDR3 residues: CASSSHMDSIGEAFF. CDR3 DNA: TGTGCCAGCAGCTCACACATGGACAGTATCGGTGAAGCTTTCTTT. The chain is built from TRBV7-2 and TRBJ1-1; a weak D match, TRBD1 (6 bases). The CDR3 is made up of 15 amino acids. Germline V gene sequence: CDR1 SGHTA, CDR2 FQGNSA. The V end was cut by 4 bases, the J end by 7 bases, with 19 bases between.

The CDR3 reads CASSFRESGDTQYF. CDR3 in DNA: TGCGCCAGCAGCTTTCGGGAGTCCGGAGATACGCAGTATTTT. The chain couples TRBV5-1 to TRBJ2-3, with D perhaps TRBD2 (6 bases). The CDR3 is made up of 14 amino acids. V gave up 2 bases and J gave up 5 bases, with 12 bases separating them. Per the germline V gene, CDR1 is SGHRS and CDR2 is YFSETQ.

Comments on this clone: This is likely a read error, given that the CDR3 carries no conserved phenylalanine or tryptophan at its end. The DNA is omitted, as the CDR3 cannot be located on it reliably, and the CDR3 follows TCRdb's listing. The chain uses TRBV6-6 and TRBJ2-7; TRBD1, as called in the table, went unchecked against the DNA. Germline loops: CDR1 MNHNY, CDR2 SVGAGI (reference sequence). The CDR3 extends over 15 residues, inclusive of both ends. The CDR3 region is CASSRPDRPHATMQI.

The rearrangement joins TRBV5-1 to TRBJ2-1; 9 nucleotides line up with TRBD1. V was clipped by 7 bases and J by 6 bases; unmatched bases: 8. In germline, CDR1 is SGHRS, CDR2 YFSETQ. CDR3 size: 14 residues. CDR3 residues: CASRRTGDSNEQFF. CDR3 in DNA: TGCGCCAGCCGACGGACAGGGGATTCCAATGAGCAGTTCTTC.

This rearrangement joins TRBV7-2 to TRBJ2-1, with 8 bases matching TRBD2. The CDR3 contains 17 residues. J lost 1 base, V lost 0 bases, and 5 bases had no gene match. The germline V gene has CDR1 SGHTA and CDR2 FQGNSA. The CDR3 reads CASSLANGGVSYNEQFF. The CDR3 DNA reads TGTGCCAGCAGCTTAGCGAACGGGGGGGTGTCCTACAATGAGCAGTTCTTC.

Here the CDR3 DNA reads TGTGCCAGCAGCTTAGCGGGGGGGGAGACCCAGTACTTC. It specifies CASSLAGGETQYF. The genes are TRBV11-2 and TRBJ2-5; TRBD2 aligns across 8 bases. This CDR3 comprises 13 residues. V dropped 1 base and J dropped 5; count of bases not matched to a gene: 0. Germline assignment: CDR1 SGHAT and CDR2 FQNNGV. Using reference TRBV11-2 and TRBJ2-5 for the parts outside the CDR3, the full variable domain is EAGVAQSPRYKIIEKRQSVAFWCNPISGHATLYWYQQILGQGPKLLIQFQNNGVVDDSQLPKDRFSAERLKGVDSTLKIQPAKLEDSAVYLCASSLAGGETQYFGPGTRLLVL.

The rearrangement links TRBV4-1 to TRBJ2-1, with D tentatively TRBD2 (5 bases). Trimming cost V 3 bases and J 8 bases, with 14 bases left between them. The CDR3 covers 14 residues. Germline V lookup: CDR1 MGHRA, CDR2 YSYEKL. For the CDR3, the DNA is TGCGCCAGCAGCCAGGAGACTACGGTCCATGAGCAGTTCTTC. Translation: CASSQETTVHEQFF.

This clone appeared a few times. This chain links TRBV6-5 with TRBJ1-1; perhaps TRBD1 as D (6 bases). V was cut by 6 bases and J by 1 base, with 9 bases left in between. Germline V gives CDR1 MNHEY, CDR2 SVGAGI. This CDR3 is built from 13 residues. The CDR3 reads CASSRGANTEAFF. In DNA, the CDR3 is TGTGCCAGCAGCCGGGGGGCGAACACTGAAGCTTTCTTT.

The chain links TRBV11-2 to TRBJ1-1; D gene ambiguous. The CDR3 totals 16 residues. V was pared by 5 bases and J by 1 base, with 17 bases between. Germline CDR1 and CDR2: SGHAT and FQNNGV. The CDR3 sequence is CASSPLGSPQNTEAFF. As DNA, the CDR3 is TGTGCCAGCAGCCCCCTTGGGAGTCCACAGAACACTGAAGCTTTCTTT.

CDR3 coding DNA: TGCGCCAGCAGCTTGGTGTTAGGGGGCGCTTGGGGCTACACCTTC. Amino acid sequence: CASSLVLGGAWGYTF. The V and J genes are TRBV5-1 and TRBJ1-2; TRBD1 matches at 7 bases. Germline V gene lookup returns CDR1 SGHRS and CDR2 YFSETQ. V lost 0 bases and J lost 8; bases outside the gene matches: 10. CDR3 length equals 15 residues.

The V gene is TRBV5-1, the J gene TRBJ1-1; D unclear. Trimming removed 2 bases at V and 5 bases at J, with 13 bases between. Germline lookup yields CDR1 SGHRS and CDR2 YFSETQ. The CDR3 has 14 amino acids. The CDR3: CASSFEGFITEAFF. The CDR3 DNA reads TGCGCCAGCAGCTTTGAGGGATTTATAACTGAAGCTTTCTTT.

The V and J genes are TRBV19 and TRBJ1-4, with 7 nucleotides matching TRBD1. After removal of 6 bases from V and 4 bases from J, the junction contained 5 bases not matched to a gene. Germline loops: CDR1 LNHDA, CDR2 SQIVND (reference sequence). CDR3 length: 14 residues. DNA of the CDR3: TGTGCCAGTAGCAGGACAGGATTTAATGAAAAACTGTTTTTT. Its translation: CASSRTGFNEKLFF.

CDR3 nucleotide sequence: TGTGCCAGCCAACAACAGGGGGCTTTTACTGAAGCTTTCTTT. Translation gives CASQQQGAFTEAFF. This chain links TRBV2 with TRBJ1-1; 9 nucleotides line up with TRBD1. The CDR3 length is 14 residues. Germline V CDR1 and CDR2: SNHLY, FYNNEI. V shed 8 bases and J 5 bases; nucleotides not matched to a gene: 9.

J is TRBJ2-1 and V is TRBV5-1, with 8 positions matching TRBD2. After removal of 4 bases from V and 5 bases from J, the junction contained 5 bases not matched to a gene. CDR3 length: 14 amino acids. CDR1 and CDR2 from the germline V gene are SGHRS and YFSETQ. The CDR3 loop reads CASSLSGDHNEQFF. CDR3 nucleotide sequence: TGCGCCAGCAGCCTTAGCGGGGACCACAATGAGCAGTTCTTC.

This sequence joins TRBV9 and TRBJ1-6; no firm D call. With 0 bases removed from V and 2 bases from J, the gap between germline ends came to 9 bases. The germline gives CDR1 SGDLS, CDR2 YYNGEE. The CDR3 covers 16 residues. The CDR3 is CASSVAADPYNSPLHF. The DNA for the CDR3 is TGTGCCAGCAGCGTAGCTGCGGATCCCTATAATTCACCCCTCCACTTT.

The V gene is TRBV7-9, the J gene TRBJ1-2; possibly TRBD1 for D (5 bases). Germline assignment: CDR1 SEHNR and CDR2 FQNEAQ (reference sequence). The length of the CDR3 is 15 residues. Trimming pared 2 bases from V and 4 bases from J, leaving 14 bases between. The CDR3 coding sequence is TGTGCCAGCAGCTTACCGTCCGACAGAAGCTATGGCTACACCTTC. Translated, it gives CASSLPSDRSYGYTF. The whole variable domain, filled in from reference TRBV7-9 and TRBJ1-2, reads DTGVSQNPRHKITKRGQNVTFRCDPISEHNRLYWYRQTLGQGPEFLTYFQNEAQLEKSRLLSDRFSAERPKGSFSTLEIQRTEQGDSAMYLCASSLPSDRSYGYTFGSGTRLTVV.

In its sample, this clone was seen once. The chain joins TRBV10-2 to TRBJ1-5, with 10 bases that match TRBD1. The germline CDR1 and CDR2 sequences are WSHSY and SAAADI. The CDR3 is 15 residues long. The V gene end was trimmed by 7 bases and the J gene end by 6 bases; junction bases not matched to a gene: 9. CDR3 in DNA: TGCGCCAGCAATCCGGGACAGGGGTTCAGTCAGCCCCAGCATTTT. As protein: CASNPGQGFSQPQHF.

The CDR3 DNA follows: TGTGCCAGCTGCCGTGTAGCGAACACCGGGGAGCTGTTTTTT. Encoded protein: CASCRVANTGELFF. The chain uses TRBV6-5 and TRBJ2-2; D is unresolved. Germline V gene sequence: CDR1 MNHEY, CDR2 SVGAGI. The CDR3 extends over 14 amino acids. Trimming took off 8 bases at V and 0 bases at J, with 10 bases between the two ends.

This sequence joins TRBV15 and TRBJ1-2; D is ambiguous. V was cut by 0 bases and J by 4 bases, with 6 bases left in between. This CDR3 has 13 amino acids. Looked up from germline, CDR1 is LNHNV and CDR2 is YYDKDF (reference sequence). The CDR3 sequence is CATSREEGYGYTF. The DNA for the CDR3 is TGTGCCACCAGCAGAGAGGAGGGCTATGGCTACACCTTC.

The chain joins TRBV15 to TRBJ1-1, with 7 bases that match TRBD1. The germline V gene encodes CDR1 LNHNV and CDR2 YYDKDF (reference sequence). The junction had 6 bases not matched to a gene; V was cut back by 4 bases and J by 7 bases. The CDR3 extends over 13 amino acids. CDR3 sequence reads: CATSTLYRGEAFF. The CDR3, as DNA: TGTGCCACCAGCACACTCTACAGGGGTGAAGCTTTCTTT.

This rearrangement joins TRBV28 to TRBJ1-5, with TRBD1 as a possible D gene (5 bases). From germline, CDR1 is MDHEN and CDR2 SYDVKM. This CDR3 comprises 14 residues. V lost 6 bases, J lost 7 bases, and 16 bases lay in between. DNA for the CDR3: TGTGCCAGCAGCCTATACGGGGAGGGGCAGCCCCAGCATTTT. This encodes CASSLYGEGQPQHF.

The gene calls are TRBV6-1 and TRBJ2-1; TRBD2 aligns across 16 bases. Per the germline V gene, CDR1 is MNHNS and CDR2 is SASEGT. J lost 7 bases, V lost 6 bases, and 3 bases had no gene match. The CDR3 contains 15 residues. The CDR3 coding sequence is TGTGCCAGCAGAAAGGGACTAGCGGGGGGGAATGAGCAGTTCTTC. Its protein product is CASRKGLAGGNEQFF.